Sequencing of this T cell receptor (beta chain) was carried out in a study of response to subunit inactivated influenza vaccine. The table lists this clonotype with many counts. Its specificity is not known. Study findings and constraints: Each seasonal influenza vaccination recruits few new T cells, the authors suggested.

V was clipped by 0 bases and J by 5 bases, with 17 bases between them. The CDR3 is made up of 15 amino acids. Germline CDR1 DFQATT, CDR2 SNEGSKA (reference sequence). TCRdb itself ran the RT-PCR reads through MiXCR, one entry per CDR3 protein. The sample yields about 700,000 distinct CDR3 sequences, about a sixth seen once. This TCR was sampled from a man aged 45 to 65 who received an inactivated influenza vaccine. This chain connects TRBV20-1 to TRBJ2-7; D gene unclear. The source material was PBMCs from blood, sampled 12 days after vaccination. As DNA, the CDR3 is TGCAGTGCTAGAGATGCCCCTCGTGACACCGACGAGCAGTACTTC. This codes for CSARDAPRDTDEQYF.